This paragraph reports one T cell receptor (beta chain). Antigen: not known. These data come from a study of CD4 T cells in relation to SARS-CoV-2 and coronaviruses. Notes on the study in general: Approximately 65% of donors had memory CD4+ clonotypes crossrecognizing SARS-CoV-2 and common cold coronavirus spike.

The assay was immunoSEQ multiplex PCR, and TCRdb's table has in-frame clones only and misses some. The sample includes approximately 60,000 clones, roughly nine tenths of them seen just once. The clonotype comes from an adult with COVID-19. The sample taken for sequencing was naive CD4+ T cells from PBMCs. As for subset: naive CD4+ T cells isolated by negative enrichment.

CDR3 loop: CASSDDRSEQYF. CDR3 in DNA: TGTGCCAGCAGTGACGACAGATCCGAGCAGTACTTC. The chain links TRBV2 to TRBJ2-7; TRBD1 is a possible D gene (5 bases). This CDR3 has 12 residues. Trimming took off 3 bases at V and 6 bases at J, with 9 bases between the two ends. Germline V CDR1 and CDR2: SNHLY, FYNNEI.